The T cell receptor (beta chain) under discussion was sequenced for a study of blood T cell repertoires in COVID-19. Trimming shortened V by 4 bases and J by 5 bases, and 9 bases separated the two germline ends. This CDR3 spans 12 amino acids. Germline CDR1 SGHDN, CDR2 FVKESK. Original processing methods: Estimates of nucleated cell counts were drawn from the amplification of reference gene primers. This table comes from immunoSEQ multiplex PCR, and its TCRdb copy is limited to in-frame clones, with some not included. V and J calls and clone size are those listed in that table; D and trimming were worked out from the DNA. Seen here are around 55,000 clones, approximately 92% observed once, and the top ten hold around an eighth.

This chain links TRBV14 with TRBJ2-7; a weak D match, TRBD1 (6 bases). The clonotype originates from a human donor with active COVID-19. The donor label of this sample is uncertain. The material sequenced was peripheral blood. This CDR3 reads CASSPRDNEQYF. In DNA, the CDR3 is TGTGCCAGCAGCCCCCGGGACAACGAGCAGTACTTC. Full variable domain (remainder filled in from reference TRBV14 and TRBJ2-7): EAGVTQFPSHSVIEKGQTVTLRCDPISGHDNLYWYRRVMGKEIKFLLHFVKESKQDESGMPNNRFLAERTGGTYSTLKVQPAELEDSGVYFCASSPRDNEQYFGPGTRLTVT.